The rows below give T cell receptor beta chains drawn from one sample of a study of T cell repertoires in cytomegalovirus infection. MiXCR, run by TCRdb on the reads, gives a single entry per CDR3 protein. The table records under 850,000 distinct CDR3 sequences, roughly 35% of them present only once. The sample comprised PBMCs. The source is a human donor in good health (CMV status not recorded). Some clones in this sample may be carry-over from other donors' samples. Each CDR3 is given with its conserved first and last residue. A D gene is named only where the DNA matches it firmly. Clone size is not always given. Where it is, it says once, few, many or a class for expanded clones.

DNA: TGCGCCAGCAGCTACCGGGACAGGGAAAATTCACCCCTCCACTTT
CDR3: CASSYRDRENSPLHF
size: NA
V: TRBV4-1
D: TRBD1
J: TRBJ1-6

DNA: TGTGCCAGCAGCTTAGCGTTGGGACAGTACAATGAGCAGTTCTTC
CDR3: CASSLALGQYNEQFF
size: few
V: TRBV7-2
D: TRBD1
J: TRBJ2-1

DNA: TGTGCCAGCAGTTACTCGACAGGGGGCAACGAGCAGTACTTC
CDR3: CASSYSTGGNEQYF
size: NA
V: TRBV6-8
D: TRBD1
J: TRBJ2-7

DNA: TGTGCCAGTAGTATGGCGCGGCAGGGGAACAATGAGCAGTTCTTC
CDR3: CASSMARQGNNEQFF
size: NA
V: TRBV19
D: NA
J: TRBJ2-1

DNA: TGTGCCAGCAGGGGGACTAGCGGGATGACCGGGGAGCTGTTTTTT
CDR3: CASRGTSGMTGELFF
size: NA
V: TRBV7-2
D: TRBD2
J: TRBJ2-2

DNA: TGTGCCAGCAGTTTATCCGCGAGCTCCTATAATTCACCCCTCCACTTT
CDR3: CASSLSASSYNSPLHF
size: NA
V: TRBV27
D: NA
J: TRBJ1-6

DNA: TGTGCCAGCAGCTTGGATCCTGCCGGCTACACCTTC
CDR3: CASSLDPAGYTF
size: few
V: TRBV5-6
D: NA
J: TRBJ1-2

DNA: TGTGCCACCAGTCATCCTACAGGGTCCGATGAGCAGTTCTTC
CDR3: CATSHPTGSDEQFF
size: few
V: TRBV15
D: NA
J: TRBJ2-1

DNA: TGTGCCAGCACTGAGGGACAGTTTAACTATGGCTACACCTTC
CDR3: CASTEGQFNYGYTF
size: few
V: TRBV28
D: TRBD1
J: TRBJ1-2

DNA: TGTGCCAGCGGGTTCCCAGATACGCAGTATTTT
CDR3: CASGFPDTQYF
size: few
V: TRBV12-3/TRBV12-4
D: NA
J: TRBJ2-3

DNA: TGCAGTGCCCAGATACGATCGGGGGGATACAATGAGCAGTTCTTC
CDR3: CSAQIRSGGYNEQFF
size: few
V: TRBV20-1
D: TRBD2
J: TRBJ2-1

DNA: TGTGCCAGCAGCCACTCGGGGGGCCCAGCAGATACGCAGTATTTT
CDR3: CASSHSGGPADTQYF
size: NA
V: TRBV7-8
D: NA
J: TRBJ2-3

DNA: TGTGCCAGCAGCACGCACAGGGGGACCACTGAAGCTTTCTTT
CDR3: CASSTHRGTTEAFF
size: NA
V: TRBV7-9
D: TRBD1
J: TRBJ1-1

DNA: TGTGCCAGCAGTTACAGGCCGGGACAGGGGGGCGACGAGCAGTACTTC
CDR3: CASSYRPGQGGDEQYF
size: few
V: TRBV6-6
D: TRBD1
J: TRBJ2-7

DNA: TGTGCCAGCAGCTTTAGGGGGAGCGGCTACACCTTC
CDR3: CASSFRGSGYTF
size: few
V: TRBV7-2
D: NA
J: TRBJ1-2

DNA: TGTGCCATCTGGGCAGGGGGCGATTTGTCACCCCTCCACTTT
CDR3: CAIWAGGDLSPLHF
size: NA
V: TRBV28
D: TRBD1
J: TRBJ1-6

DNA: TGTGCCAGCAGCCCCAAACGCAGGCCAGATACGCAGTATTTT
CDR3: CASSPKRRPDTQYF
size: NA
V: TRBV5-4
D: NA
J: TRBJ2-3

DNA: TGTGCCAGCAGTGGACAGGGGCCAGATACGCAGTATTTT
CDR3: CASSGQGPDTQYF
size: few
V: TRBV6-1
D: TRBD1
J: TRBJ2-3

DNA: TGTGCCAGCAGTTACGACAGGGCAGGATCACCCCTCCACTTT
CDR3: CASSYDRAGSPLHF
size: NA
V: TRBV6-1
D: TRBD1
J: TRBJ1-6